These 25 T cell receptor beta chains were all obtained from the same sample, sequenced in a study of blood T cell repertoires in COVID-19. Libraries were prepared by immunoSEQ multiplex PCR; TCRdb keeps only in-frame clonotypes and omits some of them. The sample records approximately 500,000 clones, over 75% being singletons. The source material was peripheral blood. All receptors come from a human donor in a cohort sampled during active COVID-19.

The V gene is TRBV5-1, the J gene TRBJ2-7; 7 bases are shared with TRBD1. From germline, CDR1 is SGHRS and CDR2 YFSETQ. The CDR3 has 14 residues. Trimming at V came to 4 bases and at J to 0 bases, leaving 4 bases not matched to a gene. The CDR3 region is CASSLQGDSYEQYF. In DNA, the CDR3 is TGCGCCAGCAGCCTGCAGGGGGACTCCTACGAGCAGTACTTC.

The gene calls are TRBV19 and TRBJ1-5; tentative D call: TRBD1 (6 bases). This CDR3 is 15 amino acids long. The V gene's germline CDR1 is LNHDA and CDR2 SQIVND (reference sequence). Trimming removed 9 bases from V and 0 bases from J, with 15 bases in between. This chain's CDR3 is CASHDRLNSNQPQHF. CDR3 nucleotides: TGTGCCAGCCACGACAGGCTTAATAGCAATCAGCCCCAGCATTTT.

V gene TRBV5-1 combines with J gene TRBJ2-3, with D possibly matching TRBD1 (6 bases). The CDR3 is 15 amino acids. The V end lost 5 bases, the J end lost 5 bases, and 18 bases lay between the germline ends. Germline V gene lookup returns CDR1 SGHRS and CDR2 YFSETQ. In DNA, the CDR3 is TGCGCCAGCAGAATGAATGTAGGACAGTTAGATACGCAGTATTTT. Translated, it gives CASRMNVGQLDTQYF.

Notes on this clone: The identical CDR3 is also encoded by other nucleotide sequences in the sample. CDR3 in DNA: TGTGCCAGCTCACCAGACAGAAATCAGCCCCAGCATTTT. Protein product: CASSPDRNQPQHF. The chain is built from TRBV18 and TRBJ1-5, with a tentative D call TRBD1 (5 bases). CDR3 length: 13 amino acids. CDR1 and CDR2 from the germline V gene are KGHSH and LQKENI. Trimming cost V 2 bases and J 4 bases, with 6 bases left between them.

This clone was counted a single time. Relative to the germline gene, one junction end is altered; a read error may explain this. The CDR3: CASSLEPEQGATQYF. CDR3 in DNA: TGTGCTAGCAGCTTAGAGCCAGAGCAGGGGGCAACCCAGTACTTC. The chain uses TRBV7-7 and TRBJ2-5; 8 nucleotides match TRBD1. The germline gives CDR1 SSHAT, CDR2 FNYEAQ (reference sequence). There are 15 residues in the CDR3.

The chain joins TRBV5-5 to TRBJ1-1; 9 positions agree with TRBD1. The CDR3 is made up of 15 amino acids. Losses at the gene ends were 4 bases for V and 4 bases for J; bases not matched to a gene: 8. CDR1 and CDR2 (germline): SGHKS, YYEKEE (reference sequence). The CDR3 DNA is TGTGCCAGCAGCCCGGGGACAGGGAGGGGCACTGAAGCTTTCTTT. Its translation is CASSPGTGRGTEAFF.

The rearrangement joins TRBV7-2 to TRBJ2-3; the D is unclear. Germline V gene lookup returns CDR1 SGHTA and CDR2 FQGNSA. Trimming stripped 6 bases from V and 3 bases from J, with 4 bases between. This CDR3 comprises 11 residues. CDR3 in amino acids: CASRRTDTQYF. The CDR3 DNA is TGTGCCAGCAGGAGGACAGATACGCAGTATTTT.

V is TRBV28 and J is TRBJ1-2; possibly TRBD1 for D (6 bases). The length of the CDR3 is 14 residues. The germline V gene encodes CDR1 MDHEN and CDR2 SYDVKM. V lost 3 bases and J lost 2, with 10 bases in between. The CDR3: CASSFPGQNYGYTF. CDR3 nucleotide sequence: TGTGCCAGCAGTTTCCCCGGACAGAACTATGGCTACACCTTC.

The genes are TRBV19 and TRBJ1-4; 7 bases map to TRBD1. Germline V CDR1 and CDR2: LNHDA, SQIVND (reference sequence). The CDR3 consists of 14 residues. Trimming at V came to 8 bases and at J to 0 bases, leaving 3 bases not matched to a gene. The CDR3, as DNA: TGTGCCAGTCGAGGGGGCCCAACTAATGAAAAACTGTTTTTT. This encodes CASRGGPTNEKLFF.

The chain's CDR3 is CAWGAVQGPRLFF. Written as DNA, the CDR3 is TGTGCCTGGGGGGCCGTACAGGGGCCGAGGCTGTTTTTT. V is TRBV30 and J is TRBJ1-4; 7 nucleotides align to TRBD1. The CDR3 contains 13 residues. V gave up 5 bases and J gave up 14 bases; unmatched junction bases: 14. Germline V gene data show CDR1 as GTSNPN and CDR2 as SVGIG (reference sequence).

DNA of the CDR3: TGTGCCAGCTCACCGGGCAGCCTTGAGACCCAGTACTTC. Its protein is CASSPGSLETQYF. The chain joins TRBV18 to TRBJ2-5; the D is unclear. The germline gives CDR1 KGHSH, CDR2 LQKENI. CDR3 length equals 13 residues. Trimming removed 3 bases at V and 5 bases at J, with 10 bases between.

The genes are TRBV19 and TRBJ2-1; 11 bases are a match to TRBD2. Looked up from germline, CDR1 is LNHDA and CDR2 is SQIVND (reference sequence). This CDR3 region has 15 residues. With V trimmed by 7 bases and J by 7 bases, 9 bases remained unmatched. The CDR3, as DNA: TGTGCCAGTAACCAACACCGGACTAGCGGGAATGAGCAGTTCTTC. This encodes CASNQHRTSGNEQFF. The full variable domain, its missing parts supplied by reference TRBV19 and TRBJ2-1, is DGGITQSPKYLFRKEGQNVTLSCEQNLNHDAMYWYRQDPGQGLRLIYYSQIVNDFQKGDIAEGYSVSREKKESFPLTVTSAQKNPTAFYLCASNQHRTSGNEQFFGPGTRLTVL.

The chain employs TRBV11-3 and TRBJ1-2, with 7 bases lining up with TRBD1. This CDR3 is 13 amino acids long. Per the germline V gene, CDR1 is SGHNT and CDR2 is YENEEA. V lost 1 base to trimming and J lost 8 bases; unmatched junction nucleotides: 4. Here the CDR3 reads CASSLGTGVGYTF. DNA for the CDR3: TGTGCCAGCAGCTTAGGAACAGGGGTCGGCTACACCTTC.

This chain connects TRBV5-1 to TRBJ1-5; D gene ambiguous. V was trimmed by 4 bases and J by 1 base, leaving 12 bases between them. The CDR3 length is 15 residues. Germline V gene sequence: CDR1 SGHRS, CDR2 YFSETQ. The CDR3 spells CASSPSGLSNQPQHF. The CDR3 DNA reads TGCGCCAGCAGCCCCAGCGGACTGAGCAATCAGCCCCAGCATTTT.

V and J are TRBV19 and TRBJ2-7; 10 bases match TRBD1. V trimming: 5 bases; J trimming: 1 base; junction bases outside the gene matches: 5. Germline V gene lookup returns CDR1 LNHDA and CDR2 SQIVND (reference sequence). The CDR3 consists of 15 residues. The CDR3 bases are TGTGCCAGTAGTTACCGGACAGGGGGGTCCTACGAGCAGTACTTC. Amino acids: CASSYRTGGSYEQYF.

This clone appeared a few times. The chain links TRBV7-8 to TRBJ2-1, with a possible D match to TRBD2 (5 bases). The V and J ends lost 3 bases and 3 bases respectively, with 6 bases between them. The germline gives CDR1 SGHVS, CDR2 FQNEAQ. CDR3 length equals 13 residues. The CDR3 spells CASSFGLYNEQFF. In DNA form, the CDR3 reads TGTGCCAGCAGCTTTGGACTCTACAATGAGCAGTTCTTC.

The chain is built from TRBV5-4 and TRBJ2-3, with D unclear. Germline values: CDR1 SGHNT, CDR2 YYREEE (reference sequence). V dropped 4 bases and J dropped 0 bases, with 9 bases sitting between them. CDR3 length equals 14 residues. CDR3 DNA: TGTGCCAGCAGCACTGAAGTAAGCACAGATACGCAGTATTTT. Translation: CASSTEVSTDTQYF. Full variable domain (outside the CDR3, taken from reference TRBV5-4 and TRBJ2-3): ETGVTQSPTHLIKTRGQQVTLRCSSQSGHNTVSWYQQALGQGPQFIFQYYREEENGRGNFPPRFSGLQFPNYSSELNVNALELDDSALYLCASSTEVSTDTQYFGPGTRLTVL.

This chain uses TRBV5-6 with TRBJ1-2; D gene uncertain. This CDR3 has 13 residues. V dropped 6 bases and J dropped 4 bases, with 13 bases sitting between them. Germline V gives CDR1 SGHDT, CDR2 YYEEEE. The DNA of the CDR3 is TGTGCCAGCACATTAAACTCTATCTATGGCTACACCTTC. Translating gives CASTLNSIYGYTF.

The CDR3 spells CASSPDRGNGYTF. CDR3 DNA sequence: TGTGCCAGCAGTCCAGACAGGGGAAATGGCTACACCTTC. This chain uses TRBV6-5 with TRBJ1-2; 8 nucleotides match TRBD1. Germline lookup yields CDR1 MNHEY and CDR2 SVGAGI. This CDR3 contains 13 residues. V shed 5 bases and J 6 bases; nucleotides not matched to a gene: 5.

This chain links TRBV6-2 or TRBV6-3 with TRBJ2-2; 13 bases match TRBD2. The CDR3 extends over 19 amino acids. The germline V gene has CDR1 MNHEY and CDR2 SVGEGT. With V trimmed by 4 bases and J by 4 bases, 12 bases remained unmatched. The CDR3 sequence: CASSFPSLGLAGATGELFF. The CDR3 region has the DNA TGTGCCAGCAGTTTCCCAAGTTTAGGACTAGCGGGAGCCACCGGGGAGCTGTTTTTT.

The gene calls are TRBV5-1 and TRBJ1-1, with a possible D match to TRBD1 (5 bases). This CDR3 region has 14 residues. V lost 1 base and J lost 5, with 12 bases in between. Germline V gene data show CDR1 as SGHRS and CDR2 as YFSETQ. The chain's CDR3 is CASSLIGEVTEAFF. CDR3 bases: TGCGCCAGCAGCTTGATAGGGGAGGTTACTGAAGCTTTCTTT.

This clone was seen more than once but under ten times. This chain links TRBV3-1 (or the pseudogene TRBV3-2) with TRBJ2-3; tentative D call: TRBD1 (6 bases). Per germline, CDR1 LGHDT and CDR2 YNNKEL (reference sequence). The CDR3 covers 21 residues. Trimming pared 2 bases from V and 0 bases from J, leaving 27 bases between. The CDR3 nucleotides read TGTGCCAGCAGCCAATTCACCAACCCCGGGCCAGGGGCCTCAAGCACAGATACGCAGTATTTT. It specifies CASSQFTNPGPGASSTDTQYF.

V gene TRBV3-1 (or the pseudogene TRBV3-2) combines with J gene TRBJ2-1; D is perhaps TRBD2 (6 bases). Germline V CDR1 and CDR2: LGHDT, YNNKEL (reference sequence). V gave up 6 bases and J gave up 0 bases, with 21 bases separating them. The CDR3 loop spans 18 amino acids. CDR3 DNA sequence: TGTGCCAGCAGTCCCGAGGGCGGGATTACTAGCTCCTACAATGAGCAGTTCTTC. Translated: CASSPEGGITSSYNEQFF.

The chain employs TRBV18 and TRBJ1-1; D is unresolved. The CDR3 runs 18 residues. Trimming removed 4 bases from V and 0 bases from J, with 21 bases in between. The V gene's germline CDR1 is KGHSH and CDR2 LQKENI. CDR3 in amino acids: CASSQSRRPTGLNTEAFF. DNA of the CDR3: TGTGCCAGCTCACAATCGAGGCGTCCGACCGGGTTGAACACTGAAGCTTTCTTT.

V gene TRBV11-2 combines with J gene TRBJ1-5; 9 bases line up with TRBD1. Looked up from germline, CDR1 is SGHAT and CDR2 is FQNNGV. The CDR3 covers 14 residues. V shed 3 bases and J 6 bases; nucleotides not matched to a gene: 3. The CDR3 region is CASSLDRGRQPQHF. CDR3 DNA sequence: TGTGCCAGCAGCTTGGACAGGGGCCGTCAGCCCCAGCATTTT.